The 21 T cell receptor beta chains presented below share a single source sample, sequenced in a study of blood T cells in healthy people across ages. Next came a second PCR, run for about 6 to 12 cycles, which used a sample-barcoded 5' primer along with a J-beta primer mix. Each CDR3 protein is one row after TCRdb ran MiXCR on the 5' RACE reads. The sample has about 1.8 million distinct CDR3 sequences, 49% seen once; the top ten hold less than 2.5%. The sequencing input was blood. These receptors originate from a woman aged 40-49 years in good health.

V usage is TRBV5-1 and J usage is TRBJ2-3; D might be TRBD2 (6 bases). Deletions cut 3 bases from V and 4 bases from J, with 15 bases between. In germline, CDR1 is SGHRS, CDR2 YFSETQ. The CDR3 contains 15 residues. The CDR3 coding sequence is TGCGCCAGCAGCTCGGACCCGGGGGTGGCAGATACGCAGTATTTT. Translated: CASSSDPGVADTQYF.

The chain is built from TRBV4-3 and TRBJ2-3, with D perhaps matching TRBD1 (5 bases). Trimming left V 3 bases short and J 0 bases short, with 10 bases between. The CDR3 length is 15 residues. Germline V CDR1 and CDR2: LGHNA, YSLEER. The CDR3 region has the DNA TGCGCCAGCAGCCATGGACAAATTAGCACAGATACGCAGTATTTT. Protein product: CASSHGQISTDTQYF.

DNA of the CDR3: TGTACCAGCAGCTTAACCAGGGACACAGATACGCAGTATTTT. Translating it yields CTSSLTRDTDTQYF. The chain combines TRBV7-2 with TRBJ2-3; tentative D call: TRBD1 (5 bases). V was pared by 2 bases and J by 2 bases, with 8 bases between. CDR1 SGHTA and CDR2 FQGNSA come from the germline V gene. The CDR3 is made up of 14 amino acids.

The J gene is TRBJ2-7, the V gene TRBV20-1; D is perhaps TRBD1 (6 bases). This CDR3 has 14 amino acids. V lost 3 bases to trimming and J lost 0 bases, with 12 bases between them. CDR1 is DFQATT, CDR2 SNEGSKA, per germline (reference sequence). The CDR3 is CSASAPDSSYEQYF. As DNA, the CDR3 is TGCAGTGCTAGCGCCCCGGACAGCTCCTACGAGCAGTACTTC.

The chain uses TRBV6-6 and TRBJ1-2, with 10 positions matching TRBD1. Germline assignment: CDR1 MNHNY and CDR2 SVGAGI (reference sequence). Germline trimming cut 7 bases from V and 8 bases from J; bases unmatched to any gene: 13. This CDR3 has 15 residues. In nucleotides, the CDR3 is TGTGCCAGCAAACTGCGAACCGGGACAGGGGAGGGCTACACCTTC. This translates into CASKLRTGTGEGYTF.

The table lists this clonotype with a few counts. Written as DNA, the CDR3 is TGTGCCAGCAGTGGGACAGGGATCAATGAGCAGTTCTTC. It yields the protein CASSGTGINEQFF. The chain employs TRBV6-5 and TRBJ2-1; 9 bases align to TRBD1. V dropped 5 bases and J dropped 6; count of bases not matched to a gene: 2. The CDR3 covers 13 residues. Germline lookup yields CDR1 MNHEY and CDR2 SVGAGI.

The V call is TRBV28, the J call TRBJ1-6, with D possibly being TRBD1 (5 bases). The V gene's germline CDR1 is MDHEN and CDR2 SYDVKM. The CDR3 extends over 17 amino acids. Trimming shortened V by 8 bases and J by 0 bases, and 17 bases separated the two germline ends. The CDR3 nucleotides are TGTGCCAGCTCCGGGGGAGGTTTGAGCTCCTATAATTCACCCCTCCACTTT. This codes for CASSGGGLSSYNSPLHF. Full variable domain (outside the CDR3, taken from reference TRBV28 and TRBJ1-6): DVKVTQSSRYLVKRTGEKVFLECVQDMDHENMFWYRQDPGLGLRLIYFSYDVKMKEKGDIPEGYSVSREKKERFSLILESASTNQTSMYLCASSGGGLSSYNSPLHFGNGTRLTVT.

V usage is TRBV18 and J usage is TRBJ2-1; 8 positions match TRBD2. Trimming at V came to 3 bases and at J to 4 bases, leaving 17 bases not matched to a gene. The CDR3 sequence is 19 residues long. Germline CDR1 and CDR2: KGHSH and LQKENI. CDR3 nucleotides: TGTGCCAGCTCACCCCCGGGACGCGGACGCGGGGGGACGTACAATGAGCAGTTCTTC. Amino acid sequence: CASSPPGRGRGGTYNEQFF.

This clonotype occurred a few times. V and J are TRBV11-2 and TRBJ2-3; 7 bases are shared with TRBD1. CDR1 and CDR2 from the germline V gene are SGHAT and FQNNGV. The ends lost 2 bases at V and 3 bases at J; junction bases unmatched: 5. The CDR3 consists of 15 residues. CDR3 sequence reads: CASSLQQGFTDTQYF. For the CDR3, the DNA is TGTGCCAGCAGCTTACAACAGGGGTTTACAGATACGCAGTATTTT.

CDR3 DNA: TGCGCCAGCAGCCAAGGGGTTGGGTATCGAGATACGCAGTATTTT. The encoded protein is CASSQGVGYRDTQYF. V gene TRBV4-3 combines with J gene TRBJ2-3; no clear D. Germline lookup yields CDR1 LGHNA and CDR2 YSLEER. Trimming cost V 1 base and J 5 bases, with 13 bases left between them. The CDR3 covers 15 residues.

This clonotype was observed a handful of times. The rearrangement uses TRBV7-2 and TRBJ2-5, with 14 bases identical to TRBD2. V lost 5 bases, J lost 4 bases, and 12 bases stayed unmatched. Germline V gene data show CDR1 as SGHTA and CDR2 as FQGNSA. The CDR3 is made up of 18 amino acids. CDR3 nucleotides: TGTGCCAGCAGCCCTAAATTTGGACTAGCGGGGGGTCGAGAGACCCAGTACTTC. Translation: CASSPKFGLAGGRETQYF. Based on the CDR3 plus reference TRBV7-2 and TRBJ2-5, the full variable domain is GAGVSQSPSNKVTEKGKDVELRCDPISGHTALYWYRQSLGQGLEFLIYFQGNSAPDKSGLPSDRFSAERTGGSVSTLTIQRTQQEDSAVYLCASSPKFGLAGGRETQYFGPGTRLLVL.

This clonotype was observed at least ten times. The chain combines TRBV20-1 with TRBJ2-7, with 8 bases lining up with TRBD1. Losses at the gene ends were 6 bases for V and 3 bases for J; bases not matched to a gene: 1. This CDR3 spans 11 amino acids. The V gene's germline CDR1 is DFQATT and CDR2 SNEGSKA (reference sequence). CDR3 sequence: CSAGTGYEQYF. CDR3 in DNA: TGCAGTGCGGGGACAGGCTACGAGCAGTACTTC.

This rearrangement joins TRBV24-1 to TRBJ2-3; 13 nucleotides match TRBD2. This CDR3 comprises 17 residues. V lost 4 bases and J lost 1; bases outside the gene matches: 4. Germline CDR1 is KGHDR and CDR2 is SFDVKD. The CDR3 DNA reads as TGTGCCACCAGTGAGGGACTAGCGGGGTGGCGCACAGATACGCAGTATTTT. Protein product: CATSEGLAGWRTDTQYF.

CDR3 protein: CASSPGQGLEWVHF. The CDR3 nucleotides are TGTGCCAGCAGCCCGGGACAGGGTTTAGAATGGGTGCATTTT. V usage is TRBV5-5 and J usage is TRBJ1-5; 9 nucleotides line up with TRBD1. The CDR3 spans 14 residues. V lost 4 bases to trimming and J lost 15 bases; unmatched junction nucleotides: 14. CDR1 and CDR2 (germline): SGHKS, YYEKEE (reference sequence).

The chain is built from TRBV4-1 and TRBJ1-6; a possible D gene is TRBD1 (5 bases). Deletions cut 1 base from V and 4 bases from J, with 11 bases between. CDR3 length: 16 residues. CDR1 and CDR2 from the germline V gene are MGHRA and YSYEKL. DNA for the CDR3: TGCGCCAGCAGCCAAGGGGTGGGGGTTTATAATTCACCCCTCCACTTT. It is translated as CASSQGVGVYNSPLHF.

This clonotype was counted between two and nine times. The genes are TRBV7-2 and TRBJ2-1, with D unclear. The CDR3 has 12 residues. Trimming shortened V by 5 bases and J by 9 bases, and 11 bases separated the two germline ends. CDR1 SGHTA and CDR2 FQGNSA come from the germline V gene. Here the CDR3 DNA reads TGTGCCAGCAGCGCTGACGACGGTGAGCAGTTCTTC. It translates to CASSADDGEQFF. Complete variable domain (other parts from reference TRBV7-2 and TRBJ2-1): GAGVSQSPSNKVTEKGKDVELRCDPISGHTALYWYRQSLGQGLEFLIYFQGNSAPDKSGLPSDRFSAERTGGSVSTLTIQRTQQEDSAVYLCASSADDGEQFFGPGTRLTVL.

This clonotype turned up a few times. The chain joins TRBV7-2 to TRBJ2-3; 9 bases line up with TRBD2. Germline V gene lookup returns CDR1 SGHTA and CDR2 FQGNSA. Trimming took 5 bases from V and 6 from J; bases not matched to a gene: 15. There are 17 residues in the CDR3. The CDR3 bases are TGTGCCAGCAGCCCCCCTGGGCGGGGGGGAACGTTGGATACGCAGTATTTT. It translates to CASSPPGRGGTLDTQYF.

V usage is TRBV7-9 and J usage is TRBJ1-2; D call uncertain. This CDR3 contains 14 residues. CDR1 SEHNR and CDR2 FQNEAQ come from the germline V gene (reference sequence). V was clipped by 5 bases and J by 8 bases, with 18 bases between them. CDR3 bases: TGTGCCAGCAGCGTAGACGGACGGGAGGGAGGCTACACCTTC. It is translated as CASSVDGREGGYTF.

This chain uses TRBV5-1 with TRBJ2-3, with 9 nucleotides matching TRBD2. With V trimmed by 6 bases and J by 1 base, 9 bases remained unmatched. Germline V lookup: CDR1 SGHRS, CDR2 YFSETQ. The CDR3 loop spans 16 amino acids. CDR3 residues: CASKPGASGGTDTQYF. In DNA, the CDR3 is TGCGCCAGCAAACCGGGGGCTAGCGGGGGCACAGATACGCAGTATTTT.

The gene calls are TRBV6-2 or TRBV6-3 and TRBJ2-2; D gene ambiguous. This CDR3 comprises 15 residues. V lost 2 bases to trimming and J lost 3 bases, with 10 bases between them. Germline V gene sequence: CDR1 MNHEY, CDR2 SVGEGT. The CDR3 sequence is CASSYRVPHTGELFF. CDR3 DNA sequence: TGTGCCAGCAGTTACAGGGTTCCGCACACCGGGGAGCTGTTTTTT.

This clonotype was counted between two and nine times. The CDR3 nucleotides are TGCGCCAGCAGCTTGCCGGGCCCATCGCAAGAGACCCAGTACTTC. This gives the protein CASSLPGPSQETQYF. The rearrangement uses TRBV5-1 and TRBJ2-5; no definite D call. The CDR3 extends over 15 amino acids. V gave up 1 base and J gave up 2 bases, with 12 bases separating them. CDR1 and CDR2 (germline): SGHRS, YFSETQ.